This T cell receptor beta chain originates from a study of T cells in Graves' hyperthyroidism and ophthalmopathy. The study, taken as a whole, reports: Separating ophthalmopathy from stable hyperthyroidism was achieved by a 13 V-J model. Blood also contained most expanded thyroid clonotypes above 0.001.

Criteria for exclusion of patients were uncontrolled infection, other autoimmune disease, pregnancy or lactation. The source of the PBMCs was more than 9.5 ml of fresh peripheral blood. From germline, CDR1 is KGHDR and CDR2 SFDVKD. CDR3 size: 15 residues. V lost 12 bases and J lost 3, with 23 bases in between. This clonotype was counted a single time. Its antigen remains unidentified. What was amplified from RNA transcripts were TCR beta CDR3 regions. First-round RT-PCR of the TCR CDR3 relied on the HTBI primer set. TCRdb passed the multiplex PCR reads through MiXCR, listing each CDR3 protein once. The table includes about 520,000 distinct CDR3 sequences, around 20% detected once.

The chain links TRBV24-1 to TRBJ2-7; maybe TRBD2 (6 bases). This receptor was obtained from a young man with Graves' hyperthyroidism. Sequenced input: blood. The chain's CDR3 is CAPPGRLVSGYEQYF. In DNA form, the CDR3 reads TGTGCCCCCCCTGGGAGGCTGGTAAGCGGCTACGAGCAGTACTTC.